A selection of T cell receptor beta chains follows, all from one sample in a study of shared clonotypes between healthy human individuals. Data came from immunoSEQ multiplex PCR; TCRdb stores just in-frame clones and leaves some out. The sample carries millions of clones, approximately 94% recorded once. The sample comprised naive CD4+ T cells sorted from blood. The receptors originated from a man aged 18 to 29 in good health. Both conserved end residues are part of each CDR3. Fields, in order: V gene, J gene, D gene, clone size, CDR3 protein, CDR3 DNA. The D gene is left open where the match is weak. The size of a clone is reported for some rows only, either as once, few or many, or as a class for expanded clones.

TRBV11-2	TRBJ2-3	.	.	CASSLFRGASTDTQYF	TGTGCCAGCAGCTTATTCCGCGGGGCTAGCACAGATACGCAGTATTTT
TRBV19	TRBJ1-2	.	.	CASSSPTGIGGYTF	TGTGCCAGTAGTAGCCCCACAGGGATAGGTGGCTACACCTTC
TRBV27	TRBJ1-4	.	.	CASSQLGILPLSNEKLFF	TGTGCCAGCAGTCAGCTAGGGATTCTCCCTCTTTCTAATGAAAAACTGTTTTTT
TRBV5-4	TRBJ2-7	.	.	CASSPHQASYEQYF	TGTGCCAGCAGCCCTCACCAAGCCTCCTACGAGCAGTACTTC
TRBV7-9	TRBJ2-1	.	.	CASSLVDEQFF	TGTGCCAGCAGCTTAGTGGATGAGCAGTTCTTC
TRBV19	TRBJ2-1	TRBD1	.	CASSADRGRLDEQFF	TGTGCCAGTAGTGCAGACAGGGGGCGCCTCGATGAGCAGTTCTTC
TRBV18	TRBJ2-2	.	.	CASSPSVGELFF	TGTGCCAGCTCACCGTCGGTTGGGGAGCTGTTTTTT
TRBV10-2	TRBJ2-4	TRBD2	.	CASSDLAGGTKNIQYF	TGCGCCAGCAGCGATCTAGCGGGGGGGACCAAAAACATTCAGTACTTC
TRBV2	TRBJ1-2	.	.	CASSFRGDYGYTF	TGTGCCAGCAGTTTCAGGGGTGACTATGGCTACACCTTC
TRBV4-1	TRBJ2-3	TRBD1	.	CASSSVRDREWDTQYF	TGCGCCAGCAGCTCTGTTAGGGACAGGGAGTGGGATACGCAGTATTTT
TRBV6-1	TRBJ1-5	.	once	CASRAGELLSQPQHF	TGTGCCAGCAGGGCAGGGGAGCTTCTAAGTCAGCCCCAGCATTTT
TRBV30	TRBJ1-4	.	once	CAWSVIRGPNEKLFF	TGTGCCTGGAGTGTCATCCGGGGGCCTAATGAAAAACTGTTTTTT
TRBV7-2	TRBJ1-2	.	.	CASSLDRVNGYTF	TGTGCCAGCAGCTTAGACAGGGTCAACGGCTACACCTTC
TRBV18	TRBJ1-2	.	.	CASSPRTTNYGYTF	TGTGCCAGCTCACCAAGGACTACTAACTATGGCTACACCTTC
TRBV4-1	TRBJ2-3	TRBD2	.	CASSQEASGRQTDTQYF	TGCGCCAGCAGCCAAGAAGCTAGCGGGAGACAGACAGATACGCAGTATTTT
TRBV7-8	TRBJ1-2	TRBD1	.	CASSLRTGPNYGYTF	TGTGCCAGCAGTCTTAGGACAGGGCCGAACTATGGCTACACCTTC
TRBV11-2	TRBJ2-3	.	.	CASLRGDTQYF	TGTGCCAGCCTACGCGGAGATACGCAGTATTTT
TRBV27	TRBJ1-5	TRBD1	few	CASIWTGGGQPQHF	TGTGCCAGCATTTGGACAGGGGGCGGCCAGCCCCAGCATTTT
TRBV28	TRBJ1-6	.	.	CASALTDFINSPLHF	TGTGCCAGCGCATTGACAGACTTTATTAATTCACCCCTCCACTTT
TRBV19	TRBJ2-7	.	.	CASSRGDSSYEQYF	TGTGCCAGTAGTCGCGGGGATAGCTCCTACGAGCAGTACTTC